A selection of T cell receptor beta chains follows, all from one sample in a study of OX40 agonist ivuxolimab in advanced cancers. The protocol was immunoSEQ multiplex PCR, while the TCRdb copy is restricted to in-frame clones and leaves out a portion. The data contain around 100,000 clones, around 89% of them singletons. The specimen was CD4+ or CD8+ T cells sorted from blood, collected in a trial of the OX40 agonist ivuxolimab. The receptor source for this set is an adult with an advanced solid tumor such as melanoma, head and neck, liver or kidney cancer. The CDR3 runs from the conserved cysteine through the conserved F or W. D genes are given only for firm matches. Clone size, where shown, is once, few, many, or a class for clones that have expanded.

J gene: TRBJ1-6; clone size: NA; D gene: NA; V gene: TRBV5-1; CDR3 DNA: TGCGCCAGCAGCCGCACGGGTGGGTTGGAACTCCCCTTCCACTTT; CDR3 protein: CASSRTGGLELPFHF
J gene: TRBJ2-3; clone size: few; D gene: TRBD2; V gene: TRBV19; CDR3 DNA: TGTGCCAGTACCATGGATAGCGGGAGAACAGATACGCAGTATTTT; CDR3 protein: CASTMDSGRTDTQYF
J gene: TRBJ2-7; clone size: NA; D gene: TRBD1; V gene: TRBV7-6; CDR3 DNA: TGTGCCAGCAGCCGACAGGGTAGCTACGAGCAGTACTTC; CDR3 protein: CASSRQGSYEQYF
J gene: TRBJ2-7; clone size: NA; D gene: TRBD1; V gene: TRBV5-1; CDR3 DNA: TGCGCCAGCAGCTTGGTCGAGGGGGACAGAGCCTACGAGCAGTACTTC; CDR3 protein: CASSLVEGDRAYEQYF
J gene: TRBJ2-3; clone size: NA; D gene: NA; V gene: TRBV9; CDR3 DNA: TGTGCCAGCAGCGTAGCCCCGGGGGACACAGATACGCAGTATTTT; CDR3 protein: CASSVAPGDTDTQYF
J gene: TRBJ2-1; clone size: NA; D gene: TRBD2; V gene: TRBV7-9; CDR3 DNA: TGTGCCAGCAGCTTAGCGCTGACGGGGGGACTTAATGAGCAGTTCTTC; CDR3 protein: CASSLALTGGLNEQFF
J gene: TRBJ1-1; clone size: few; D gene: NA; V gene: TRBV9; CDR3 DNA: TGTGCCAGCAGCCTACGGGGCAGCATGAACACTGAAGCTTTCTTT; CDR3 protein: CASSLRGSMNTEAFF
J gene: TRBJ1-1; clone size: few; D gene: TRBD1; V gene: TRBV29-1; CDR3 DNA: TGCAGCGCTGGGACAGGAGGCCCTGAAGCTTTCTTT; CDR3 protein: CSAGTGGPEAFF
J gene: TRBJ2-7; clone size: NA; D gene: TRBD1; V gene: TRBV7-6; CDR3 DNA: TGTGCCAGCAGCCCCGGACAGGGGCCCTACGAGCAGTACTTC; CDR3 protein: CASSPGQGPYEQYF
J gene: TRBJ1-2; clone size: once; D gene: TRBD1; V gene: TRBV6-5; CDR3 DNA: TGTGCCAGCAGTCCGGACAGGGTGAAATATGGCTACACCTTC; CDR3 protein: CASSPDRVKYGYTF
J gene: TRBJ2-7; clone size: NA; D gene: TRBD2; V gene: TRBV5-4; CDR3 DNA: TGTGCCAGCAGCCTCGGGGCAGGGACTAACGAGCAGTACTTC; CDR3 protein: CASSLGAGTNEQYF
J gene: TRBJ1-5; clone size: once; D gene: NA; V gene: TRBV6-1; CDR3 DNA: TGTGCCAGCAGTGAATGGAGGGGGAAAGGGCATCAGCCCCAGCATTTT; CDR3 protein: CASSEWRGKGHQPQHF